One sample yielded the 18 T cell receptor beta chains listed below, sequenced in a study of shared clonotypes between healthy human individuals. TCRdb's table, derived via immunoSEQ multiplex PCR, lists solely in-frame clones and lacks some. The table has 2 million to 3 million clones, 93% seen once; the top ten hold 0.35% to 0.45%. The sequencing sample was made of naive CD4+ T cells from PBMCs. Regarding subset: CD45RA+ positively selected. The receptors shown here come from a man aged 18 to 29 in good health. Some clones in this sample may be carry-over from other donors' samples.

This chain connects TRBV11-3 to TRBJ2-1; D unclear. V lost 0 bases to trimming and J lost 0 bases, with 12 bases between them. The CDR3 runs 17 residues. Germline V gene lookup returns CDR1 SGHNT and CDR2 YENEEA. Written as DNA, the CDR3 is TGTGCCAGCAGCTTAGATGGCAGGTATAGCTCCTACAATGAGCAGTTCTTC. This codes for CASSLDGRYSSYNEQFF.

This clone was found a few times. The chain recombines TRBV2 with TRBJ2-7, with D perhaps matching TRBD1 or TRBD2 (5 bases each). Trimming took 5 bases from V and 6 from J, leaving 14 bases between them. The CDR3 consists of 13 residues. CDR1 is SNHLY and CDR2 is FYNNEI in the germline V gene. The CDR3 region is CASSPGTRGEQYF. CDR3 DNA sequence: TGTGCCAGCAGTCCCGGGACGCGAGGCGAGCAGTACTTC.

CDR3 in amino acids: CASSPWRGDTQYF. The CDR3 DNA reads TGTGCCAGCAGTCCCTGGCGCGGTGATACGCAGTATTTT. This sequence joins TRBV28 and TRBJ2-3; unclear D gene. Germline CDR1 and CDR2: MDHEN and SYDVKM. The CDR3 extends over 13 amino acids. Trimming removed 5 bases at V and 6 bases at J, with 12 bases between. The whole variable domain, filled in from reference TRBV28 and TRBJ2-3, reads DVKVTQSSRYLVKRTGEKVFLECVQDMDHENMFWYRQDPGLGLRLIYFSYDVKMKEKGDIPEGYSVSREKKERFSLILESASTNQTSMYLCASSPWRGDTQYFGPGTRLTVL.

This sequence joins TRBV19 and TRBJ1-2, with a possible D match to TRBD1 (5 bases). CDR3 length: 15 amino acids. V was clipped by 2 bases and J by 7 bases, with 17 bases between them. The germline gives CDR1 LNHDA, CDR2 SQIVND (reference sequence). The CDR3 DNA is TGTGCCAGTAGTATAATCGGGGCGCTGGGAAGTGGCTACACCTTC. It is translated as CASSIIGALGSGYTF.

Concerning this clone: Other DNA sequences of this sample code for an identical CDR3. This chain uses TRBV9 with TRBJ2-7; TRBD1 matches 9 bases. Germline values: CDR1 SGDLS, CDR2 YYNGEE. Trimming took 3 bases from V and 7 from J; bases not matched to a gene: 8. CDR3 length equals 14 residues. In DNA form, the CDR3 reads TGTGCCAGCAGCGCCCGGGACAGGGCGGGAGAGCAGTACTTC. This codes for CASSARDRAGEQYF.

The CDR3 sequence: CASSAGLAGAETQYF. CDR3 in DNA: TGTGCCAGCAGCGCGGGACTAGCGGGAGCAGAGACCCAGTACTTC. The V call is TRBV25-1, the J call TRBJ2-5; 14 bases are a match to TRBD2. V dropped 6 bases and J dropped 4; count of bases not matched to a gene: 4. CDR1 is MGHDK, CDR2 SYGVNS, per germline. The CDR3 is 15 amino acids.

This clone came up once. The V and J genes are TRBV28 and TRBJ1-3; no firm D call. V lost 6 bases and J 2 bases, leaving 14 bases between the germline ends. The CDR3 totals 15 residues. Germline values: CDR1 MDHEN, CDR2 SYDVKM. CDR3 amino acids: CASRPSEGPGNTIYF. CDR3 nucleotides: TGTGCCAGCAGACCCTCGGAGGGCCCTGGAAACACCATATATTTT.

This sequence joins TRBV10-3 and TRBJ2-7, with TRBD1 matching over 9 bases. CDR3 length: 15 residues. J lost 0 bases, V lost 4 bases, and 4 bases had no gene match. Germline loops: CDR1 ENHRY, CDR2 SYGVKD. The CDR3 reads CAISGGTGSSYEQYF. CDR3 nucleotide sequence: TGTGCCATCAGTGGTGGGACAGGGAGCTCCTACGAGCAGTACTTC.

The chain links TRBV5-3 to TRBJ2-7; D is undetermined. TRBV5-3 is an ORF, and what it does is uncertain. CDR3 size: 15 residues. V lost 0 bases to trimming and J lost 2 bases, with 12 bases between them. The CDR3 loop reads CARSLVGHPAYEQYF. The CDR3 DNA follows: TGTGCCAGAAGCTTGGTAGGGCACCCAGCCTACGAGCAGTACTTC.

About this clone: Other DNA sequences in the same sample also yield this CDR3. The CDR3 protein is CASSVPGNYGYTF. The CDR3 nucleotides read TGTGCCAGCAGTGTCCCGGGGAACTATGGCTACACCTTC. This chain uses TRBV25-1 with TRBJ1-2, with D uncertain. V lost 4 bases, J lost 2 bases, and 8 bases lay in between. The CDR3 runs to 13 residues. In germline, CDR1 is MGHDK, CDR2 SYGVNS.

This sequence joins TRBV4-2 and TRBJ1-2; D is unresolved. The V end was cut by 4 bases, the J end by 6 bases, with 15 bases between. The CDR3 totals 14 residues. Per the germline V gene, CDR1 is LGHNA and CDR2 is YNFKEQ. CDR3 DNA sequence: TGTGCCAGCAGCCCAGTCACACCAAGGGATGGCTACACCTTC. Its translation: CASSPVTPRDGYTF.

This clone showed up many times. V usage is TRBV25-1 and J usage is TRBJ2-5, with 14 bases aligning to TRBD2. From germline, CDR1 is MGHDK and CDR2 SYGVNS. The CDR3 spans 14 residues. Trimming at V came to 11 bases and at J to 3 bases, leaving 5 bases not matched to a gene. In nucleotides, the CDR3 is TGTGCCTCACGACTAGCGGGAGGGAAAGAGACCCAGTACTTC. Translating gives CASRLAGGKETQYF.

The count of this clone is one. The chain employs TRBV15 and TRBJ2-4, with D unclear. The V and J ends lost 0 bases and 0 bases respectively, with 12 bases between them. This CDR3 has 17 amino acids. In germline, CDR1 is LNHNV, CDR2 YYDKDF (reference sequence). CDR3 loop: CATSRDFYRLAKNIQYF. The DNA for the CDR3 is TGTGCCACCAGCAGAGATTTTTACAGATTAGCCAAAAACATTCAGTACTTC.

This clone was detected once. The same CDR3 can be traced to other DNA sequences in this sample. V and J are TRBV28 and TRBJ1-1; maybe TRBD1 (5 bases). CDR1 and CDR2 from the germline V gene are MDHEN and SYDVKM. V was clipped by 5 bases and J by 1 base, with 14 bases between them. The CDR3 spans 15 residues. Here the CDR3 reads CASSTPRTGNTEAFF. CDR3 DNA: TGTGCCAGCAGTACACCCCGTACAGGGAACACTGAAGCTTTCTTT.

This chain connects TRBV6-5 to TRBJ1-2, with 10 bases matching TRBD1. CDR1 and CDR2 from the germline V gene are MNHEY and SVGAGI. Losses at the gene ends were 3 bases for V and 6 bases for J; bases not matched to a gene: 7. This CDR3 comprises 15 residues. Written as DNA, the CDR3 is TGTGCCAGCAGTTATGGAGACAGGGGGCACGATGGCTACACCTTC. The encoded protein is CASSYGDRGHDGYTF.

Here the CDR3 reads CSVGRGAGGNTGELFF. In DNA form, the CDR3 reads TGCAGCGTTGGCCGCGGAGCGGGAGGGAACACCGGGGAGCTGTTTTTT. The rearrangement uses TRBV29-1 and TRBJ2-2; 9 nucleotides line up with TRBD2. CDR1 and CDR2 from the germline V gene are SQVTM and ANQGSEA. Germline trimming cut 4 bases from V and 1 base from J; bases unmatched to any gene: 7. The CDR3 is made up of 16 amino acids.

The V and J genes are TRBV7-8 and TRBJ2-2, with 10 bases identical to TRBD2. Germline V gives CDR1 SGHVS, CDR2 FQNEAQ. V was clipped by 4 bases and J by 7 bases; unmatched bases: 3. The CDR3 is 14 residues long. CDR3 amino acids: CASSSSGSGGELFF. The CDR3 nucleotides are TGTGCCAGCAGCTCTAGCGGGAGCGGCGGGGAGCTGTTTTTT.

Comment on this clone: The sample has other DNA sequences that encode this CDR3 too. The rearrangement links TRBV7-3 to TRBJ2-2; D is unclear. This CDR3 is built from 16 residues. CDR1 is SGHTA and CDR2 is FQGTGA in the germline V gene. Trimming removed 1 base from V and 0 bases from J, with 9 bases in between. DNA of the CDR3: TGTGCCAGCAGCTTAATGGCAGCGACGAACACCGGGGAGCTGTTTTTT. It translates to CASSLMAATNTGELFF.